This T cell receptor (beta chain) was profiled in a study of shared clonotypes between healthy human individuals. Sequenced by immunoSEQ multiplex PCR; TCRdb stores in-frame clones only, minus some. The data hold around 2.1 million clones, with under 97% observed a single time. The length of the CDR3 is 15 residues. V trimming: 2 bases; J trimming: 3 bases; junction bases outside the gene matches: 4. The germline CDR1 and CDR2 sequences are SGHDT and YYEEEE. Sequencing used naive CD4+ T cells sorted from blood. Subset reported: CD45RA+ positively selected. The TCR comes from a man younger than 30 in good health. This rearrangement joins TRBV5-6 to TRBJ2-1; the match to TRBD2 covers 8 bases. Here the CDR3 DNA reads TGTGCCAGCAGCTTATCAGCGGGAGTCTACAATGAGCAGTTCTTC. This gives the protein CASSLSAGVYNEQFF.